This T cell receptor beta chain is from a study of blood T cell repertoires in COVID-19. This clone was seen more than once but under ten times. Germline CDR1 is LNHDA and CDR2 is SQIVND (reference sequence). Germline trimming cut 4 bases from V and 4 bases from J; bases unmatched to any gene: 10. The CDR3 runs 16 residues. Clones were sequenced by immunoSEQ multiplex PCR, and TCRdb holds only the in-frame ones, with some missing. The profile shows about 150,000 clones, around 81% of them singletons. The clonotype originates from a woman aged 40 to 50 with active or convalescent COVID-19. The specimen was peripheral blood. The chain links TRBV19 to TRBJ1-2; 9 positions agree with TRBD1. CDR3 DNA: TGTGCCAGTAGTAGGCTTGCACAGGGGGCAAGCTATGGCTACACCTTC. Encoded protein: CASSRLAQGASYGYTF.